The 29 T cell receptor beta chains in this list originate from one sample, sequenced in a study of shared clonotypes between healthy human individuals. Assay used: immunoSEQ multiplex PCR; TCRdb lists only in-frame clones, some missing. Among around 320,000 clones listed, 87% were seen once. The sequencing sample was made of memory CD8+ T cells sorted from blood. Sample subset: CD45RO+ cells pooled with CCR7-negative TemRA cells. These receptors were taken from a man aged 18 to 29 in good health.

V is TRBV7-6 and J is TRBJ2-7; D possibly uses TRBD1 or TRBD2 (6 bases each). Trimming shortened V by 4 bases and J by 6 bases, and 16 bases separated the two germline ends. There are 14 residues in the CDR3. Germline values: CDR1 SGHVS, CDR2 FNYEAQ. CDR3 protein: CASSSHPWGAEQYF. The CDR3 DNA reads as TGTGCCAGCAGCTCCCACCCTTGGGGGGCCGAGCAGTACTTC.

The chain is built from TRBV10-3 and TRBJ2-5; 10 bases are a match to TRBD1. Germline assignment: CDR1 ENHRY and CDR2 SYGVKD. This CDR3 is built from 16 residues. Germline trimming cut 2 bases from V and 4 bases from J; bases unmatched to any gene: 7. The CDR3 nucleotides are TGTGCCATCAGTGAGCCAGGGACAGGGGCGGGAGAGACCCAGTACTTC. This translates into CAISEPGTGAGETQYF.

This clone has just one count. Since a far larger clone is one base different, this is likely a read error. The chain recombines TRBV7-9 with TRBJ2-7; D is undetermined. Per the germline V gene, CDR1 is SEHNR and CDR2 is FQNEAQ (reference sequence). The V end lost 2 bases, the J end lost 3 bases, and 5 bases lay between the germline ends. The CDR3 runs to 12 residues. For the CDR3, the DNA is TGTGCCAGCAGCTTACGGGTCTACGAGCAGTACTTC. Its translation: CASSLRVYEQYF.

The CDR3 protein is CASSDQGPAGNTIYF. CDR3 nucleotides: TGTGCCAGCAGTGACCAGGGGCCTGCTGGAAACACCATATATTTT. The gene calls are TRBV9 and TRBJ1-3; possibly TRBD1 for D (6 bases). Deletions cut 5 bases from V and 2 bases from J, with 14 bases between. Germline CDR1 SGDLS, CDR2 YYNGEE. The CDR3 is 15 amino acids.

This chain joins TRBV29-1 and TRBJ2-5; tentatively, D is TRBD2 (6 bases). The DNA end lines up better with TRBJ2-7; the J call may be wrong. The germline V gene has CDR1 SQVTM and CDR2 ANQGSEA. The CDR3 length is 13 residues. Written as DNA, the CDR3 is TGCAGCGTTGATTTCGGCGGGGCCTACGAGCAGTACTTC. This sequence encodes CSVDFGGAYEQYF.

This clone was observed a single time. CDR3 protein: CASSEVDPYEQYF. The CDR3 nucleotides are TGCGCCAGCAGTGAAGTAGATCCCTACGAGCAGTACTTC. The V gene is TRBV10-2, the J gene TRBJ2-7; D call uncertain. The germline V gene has CDR1 WSHSY and CDR2 SAAADI. V lost 3 bases, J lost 2 bases, and 8 bases lay in between. The CDR3 loop spans 13 amino acids.

The chain is built from TRBV27 and TRBJ1-2; TRBD1 might be the D (6 bases). CDR1 MNHEY and CDR2 SMNVEV come from the germline V gene (reference sequence). This CDR3 has 15 residues. V was clipped by 5 bases and J by 2 bases, with 15 bases between them. As DNA, the CDR3 is TGTGCCAGCAGTCCATATTCCGGGACAAACTATGGCTACACCTTC. Translated, it gives CASSPYSGTNYGYTF.

This chain links TRBV7-8 with TRBJ2-7, with D unclear. The CDR3 consists of 14 residues. The V and J ends lost 7 bases and 0 bases respectively, with 13 bases between them. The germline gives CDR1 SGHVS, CDR2 FQNEAQ. CDR3 loop: CASTPEESSYEQYF. Here the CDR3 DNA reads TGTGCCAGCACCCCCGAGGAGAGCTCCTACGAGCAGTACTTC.

V gene TRBV7-9 combines with J gene TRBJ2-7; 11 positions agree with TRBD1. The CDR3 is 15 residues long. From germline, CDR1 is SEHNR and CDR2 FQNEAQ (reference sequence). V shed 7 bases and J 1 base; nucleotides not matched to a gene: 6. CDR3 DNA: TGTGCCAGCAACGCCTGGGACAGGGGGTCCTACGAGCAGTACTTC. Its protein product is CASNAWDRGSYEQYF.

The rearrangement joins TRBV7-9 to TRBJ2-7; TRBD2 might be the D (6 bases). V lost 1 base and J lost 5, with 18 bases in between. Per germline, CDR1 SEHNR and CDR2 FQNEAQ (reference sequence). This CDR3 has 16 amino acids. CDR3 region: CASSLGLGEAGNEQYF. The CDR3 bases are TGTGCCAGCAGCTTAGGCCTTGGGGAGGCGGGGAACGAGCAGTACTTC.

The chain uses TRBV5-1 and TRBJ2-6, with D perhaps TRBD1 (6 bases). This CDR3 has 15 residues. The germline CDR1 and CDR2 sequences are SGHRS and YFSETQ. V was trimmed by 3 bases and J by 2 bases, leaving 9 bases between them. In nucleotides, the CDR3 is TGCGCCAGCAGCTCTGGACAGCCTGGGGCCAACGTCCTGACTTTC. Translated, it gives CASSSGQPGANVLTF.

CDR3: CASSQGGGTSTDTQYF. The CDR3 bases are TGTGCCAGCAGCCAAGGTGGGGGTACTAGCACAGATACGCAGTATTTT. This chain links TRBV9 with TRBJ2-3; tentatively, D is TRBD1 or TRBD2 (5 bases each). Trimming stripped 4 bases from V and 0 bases from J, with 15 bases between. This CDR3 is built from 16 residues. Germline lookup yields CDR1 SGDLS and CDR2 YYNGEE.

This chain connects TRBV6-5 to TRBJ2-5, with D possibly being TRBD1 (8 bases). Deletions cut 2 bases from V and 6 bases from J, with 13 bases between. In germline, CDR1 is MNHEY, CDR2 SVGAGI. This CDR3 comprises 14 residues. The DNA for the CDR3 is TGTGCCAGCAGTTACATACAGGGGGGGAAGACCCAGTACTTC. It is translated as CASSYIQGGKTQYF.

V usage is TRBV19 and J usage is TRBJ1-6, with TRBD1 matching over 7 bases. The germline V gene encodes CDR1 LNHDA and CDR2 SQIVND (reference sequence). The CDR3 covers 15 residues. V gave up 6 bases and J gave up 5 bases; unmatched junction bases: 7. CDR3 DNA sequence: TGTGCCAGTAGCATTACCGGGACAGATAATTCACCCCTCCACTTT. Translating it yields CASSITGTDNSPLHF.

This rearrangement joins TRBV6-6 to TRBJ1-4; the match to TRBD1 covers 9 bases. This CDR3 is 16 amino acids long. Germline CDR1 reads MNHNY; CDR2 reads SVGAGI (reference sequence). J gave up 7 bases and V 4 bases, and 10 bases lay outside the gene matches. CDR3 nucleotide sequence: TGTGCCAGCAGTTCCCCGGGGACAGGGTACCGTGAAAAACTGTTTTTT. Translation gives CASSSPGTGYREKLFF.

This chain joins TRBV5-8 and TRBJ2-7; 13 nucleotides line up with TRBD2. Germline trimming cut 5 bases from V and 6 bases from J; bases unmatched to any gene: 11. CDR1 and CDR2 (germline): SGHTS, YDEGEE. This CDR3 is 16 amino acids long. CDR3 nucleotides: TGTGCCAGCAGTAAAGACAGGACTAGCGGGAGACTCGAGCAGTACTTC. Amino acid sequence: CASSKDRTSGRLEQYF.

V is TRBV28 and J is TRBJ1-6, with TRBD1 as a possible D gene (5 bases). This CDR3 contains 16 residues. The germline gives CDR1 MDHEN, CDR2 SYDVKM. Trimming stripped 1 base from V and 8 bases from J, with 15 bases between. CDR3 residues: CASSLYPRDGYSPLHF. In DNA, the CDR3 is TGTGCCAGCAGTTTATACCCCCGGGACGGATATTCACCCCTCCACTTT.

The count of this clone is one. The chain has TRBV5-6 and TRBJ2-6, with a tentative D call TRBD1 (6 bases). The CDR3 contains 13 residues. The germline CDR1 and CDR2 sequences are SGHDT and YYEEEE. Trimming removed 4 bases from V and 8 bases from J, with 10 bases in between. The CDR3, as DNA: TGTGCCAGCAGCCCGGACAGTTCCAACGTCCTGACTTTC. As protein: CASSPDSSNVLTF.

The chain employs TRBV9 and TRBJ1-1, with D hard to call. Germline loops: CDR1 SGDLS, CDR2 YYNGEE. Trimming removed 0 bases from V and 3 bases from J, with 9 bases in between. The CDR3 length is 14 residues. CDR3 in DNA: TGTGCCAGCAGCGTAGAAATCTTAGACACTGAAGCTTTCTTT. Its protein product is CASSVEILDTEAFF.

The CDR3 bases are TGCGCCAGCAGCTCGGACGGCACAGATACGCAGTATTTT. This gives the protein CASSSDGTDTQYF. V is TRBV5-1 and J is TRBJ2-3; D remains unclear. This CDR3 comprises 13 residues. CDR1 is SGHRS and CDR2 is YFSETQ in the germline V gene. V lost 3 bases, J lost 1 base, and 6 bases lay in between. The full variable domain, with the rest looked up from reference TRBV5-1 and TRBJ2-3, is KAGVTQTPRYLIKTRGQQVTLSCSPISGHRSVSWYQQTPGQGLQFLFEYFSETQRNKGNFPGRFSGRQFSNSRSEMNVSTLELGDSALYLCASSSDGTDTQYFGPGTRLTVL.

The chain recombines TRBV5-1 with TRBJ2-6; D gene uncertain. The CDR3 extends over 16 amino acids. The V and J ends lost 0 bases and 0 bases respectively, with 7 bases between them. The V gene's germline CDR1 is SGHRS and CDR2 YFSETQ. This CDR3 reads CASSLGAASGANVLTF. DNA of the CDR3: TGCGCCAGCAGCTTGGGGGCGGCCTCTGGGGCCAACGTCCTGACTTTC.

The V call is TRBV5-6, the J call TRBJ1-4; 9 bases fit TRBD1. Germline assignment: CDR1 SGHDT and CDR2 YYEEEE. V lost 0 bases, J lost 7 bases, and 16 bases stayed unmatched. This CDR3 region has 19 residues. The CDR3 DNA reads TGTGCCAGCAGCTTGGTTTTACCGGGACAGGGCCGCGGTCGTGAAAAACTGTTTTTT. As protein: CASSLVLPGQGRGREKLFF.

This chain uses TRBV28 with TRBJ1-6; no clear D gene. CDR1 MDHEN and CDR2 SYDVKM come from the germline V gene. With 7 bases removed from V and 3 bases from J, the gap between germline ends came to 13 bases. This CDR3 region has 15 residues. CDR3 in amino acids: CASTTWGDYNSPLHF. The CDR3 coding sequence is TGTGCCAGCACCACCTGGGGAGACTATAATTCACCCCTCCACTTT.

The rearrangement uses TRBV5-4 and TRBJ2-7; 7 nucleotides line up with TRBD2. Germline CDR1 reads SGHNT; CDR2 reads YYREEE (reference sequence). This CDR3 region has 12 residues. Unmatched junction bases numbered 4, after V lost 4 bases and J lost 6 bases. The CDR3 region is CASSSGETEQYF. Here the CDR3 DNA reads TGTGCCAGCAGCAGCGGGGAGACCGAGCAGTACTTC.

This clone was seen only once. The gene calls are TRBV4-1 and TRBJ2-7; D unclear. Trimming shortened V by 6 bases and J by 7 bases, and 13 bases separated the two germline ends. Germline V gene data show CDR1 as MGHRA and CDR2 as YSYEKL. The CDR3 has 12 residues. This CDR3 reads CASSQYLWEQYF. The CDR3 DNA is TGCGCCAGCAGTCAATACCTATGGGAGCAGTACTTC.

The CDR3 spells CASSSKQGMNFYEQYF. Written as DNA, the CDR3 is TGTGCCAGCAGCTCCAAACAGGGAATGAACTTCTACGAGCAGTACTTC. The rearrangement uses TRBV7-9 and TRBJ2-7, with a weak D call TRBD1 (6 bases). CDR1 is SEHNR and CDR2 is FQNEAQ in the germline V gene (reference sequence). Deletions cut 4 bases from V and 3 bases from J, with 19 bases between. The CDR3 covers 16 residues.

The V and J genes are TRBV4-3 and TRBJ1-1; D call uncertain. Germline-derived CDR1 and CDR2 are LGHNA and YSLEER. Trimming took 0 bases from V and 5 from J, leaving 7 bases between them. This CDR3 has 13 amino acids. The CDR3 sequence: CASSQDIETEAFF. DNA for the CDR3: TGCGCCAGCAGCCAAGACATAGAGACTGAAGCTTTCTTT.

J is TRBJ2-1 and V is TRBV7-6; D uncertain. This CDR3 comprises 14 residues. V lost 2 bases and J lost 3, with 8 bases in between. Germline CDR1 is SGHVS and CDR2 is FNYEAQ. DNA for the CDR3: TGTGCCAGCAGCTTAATTGGCAGCTACAATGAGCAGTTCTTC. The encoded protein is CASSLIGSYNEQFF. The full variable domain, in which reference TRBV7-6 and TRBJ2-1 provide the parts outside the CDR3, is GAGVSQSPRYKVTKRGQDVALRCDPISGHVSLYWYRQALGQGPEFLTYFNYEAQQDKSGLPNDRFSAERPEGSISTLTIQRTEQRDSAMYRCASSLIGSYNEQFFGPGTRLTVL.

CDR3 nucleotide sequence: TGTGCCAGCAGCTTGGCCGTTAATGCGAGATCCGCAGATACGCAGTATTTT. Translating it yields CASSLAVNARSADTQYF. The chain recombines TRBV5-6 with TRBJ2-3; D is ambiguous. V was pared by 0 bases and J by 4 bases, with 18 bases between. Germline values: CDR1 SGHDT, CDR2 YYEEEE. The CDR3 length is 17 residues.